This is a list of T cell receptor beta chains from one sample in a study of radiotherapy plus CTLA-4 blockade in lung cancer. TCRdb keeps only in-frame clones here, not all; method: immunoSEQ multiplex PCR. The sample lists 80,000 to 100,000 clones; 82% were seen once. The sample in question was peripheral blood, obtained from a patient treated with radiotherapy plus ipilimumab. These receptors were obtained from a human donor with non-small cell lung cancer who had a partial response to radiotherapy plus ipilimumab. Each CDR3 is given without its conserved first and last residue. Each record gives: V gene, J gene, clone size, CDR3 protein. Size is omitted from some rows. Given values are once, few, many or a class for expanded clones.

V gene: TRBV6-5; J gene: TRBJ1-5; clone size: NA; CDR3 protein: ASSYSRGAGQPQH
V gene: TRBV5-1; J gene: TRBJ2-7; clone size: NA; CDR3 protein: ASSLGGQGGEQY
V gene: TRBV11-3; J gene: TRBJ2-3; clone size: NA; CDR3 protein: ASTDSGDTQY
V gene: TRBV7-2; J gene: TRBJ2-6; clone size: NA; CDR3 protein: ASSLAGGGQVAGANVLT
V gene: TRBV19; J gene: TRBJ1-5; clone size: NA; CDR3 protein: ASRSGQANNQPQH
V gene: TRBV7-2; J gene: TRBJ2-7; clone size: NA; CDR3 protein: ASSLGIGTSGSRDYEQY
V gene: TRBV5-4; J gene: TRBJ1-2; clone size: NA; CDR3 protein: ASSSQGVDGYT
V gene: TRBV29-1; J gene: TRBJ1-1; clone size: NA; CDR3 protein: SVERGADEAF
V gene: TRBV6-1; J gene: TRBJ2-2; clone size: NA; CDR3 protein: ASKPGTTNTGELF
V gene: TRBV5-4; J gene: TRBJ2-7; clone size: NA; CDR3 protein: ASKRGQGAYEQY
V gene: TRBV28; J gene: TRBJ2-5; clone size: NA; CDR3 protein: ASSWGVKQETQY
V gene: TRBV5-5; J gene: TRBJ1-1; clone size: NA; CDR3 protein: AGSLDRMNTEAF
V gene: TRBV10-3; J gene: TRBJ1-2; clone size: NA; CDR3 protein: AISLTGGDDGYT
V gene: TRBV6-5; J gene: TRBJ1-5; clone size: NA; CDR3 protein: ASSQSGQGNQPQH
V gene: TRBV5-1; J gene: TRBJ2-7; clone size: NA; CDR3 protein: ASSWTGTGESEQY
V gene: TRBV4-1; J gene: TRBJ2-1; clone size: NA; CDR3 protein: ASSPWRRGGDEQF
V gene: TRBV20-1; J gene: TRBJ1-1; clone size: once; CDR3 protein: SARSNTEAF
V gene: TRBV10-3; J gene: TRBJ2-1; clone size: NA; CDR3 protein: AISQAGGPANEQF
V gene: TRBV21-1; J gene: TRBJ2-7; clone size: NA; CDR3 protein: ASSIASYEQY
V gene: TRBV5-1; J gene: TRBJ2-1; clone size: NA; CDR3 protein: ASSLVSGTDYNEQF
V gene: TRBV28; J gene: TRBJ2-5; clone size: once; CDR3 protein: ASSTTGGARETQY
V gene: TRBV5-1; J gene: TRBJ2-3; clone size: NA; CDR3 protein: ASSLVADTQY
V gene: TRBV7-9; J gene: TRBJ2-7; clone size: NA; CDR3 protein: ASSGAGKPYEQY
V gene: TRBV2; J gene: TRBJ1-2; clone size: few; CDR3 protein: ASRLDRENYGYT
V gene: TRBV28; J gene: TRBJ1-2; clone size: NA; CDR3 protein: ASSQGRNYGYT
V gene: TRBV11-1; J gene: TRBJ2-2; clone size: once; CDR3 protein: ASSLAALGQGAAGELF
V gene: TRBV29-1; J gene: TRBJ1-1; clone size: NA; CDR3 protein: SADRDRY
V gene: TRBV7-9; J gene: TRBJ2-1; clone size: NA; CDR3 protein: ASSPTSNEQF
V gene: TRBV4-2; J gene: TRBJ1-2; clone size: few; CDR3 protein: ASSLVRTGVSGYT
V gene: TRBV9; J gene: TRBJ2-3; clone size: NA; CDR3 protein: ASSPRAPQAGGPSRTDTQY
V gene: TRBV5-1; J gene: TRBJ2-1; clone size: NA; CDR3 protein: ASSPITFTGGYEQF
V gene: TRBV27; J gene: TRBJ2-7; clone size: NA; CDR3 protein: ASSPLGGTVGEQY
V gene: TRBV29-1; J gene: TRBJ2-7; clone size: NA; CDR3 protein: SVGLAGNEQY
V gene: TRBV5-5; J gene: TRBJ1-5; clone size: NA; CDR3 protein: ASSIRPGQAINQPQH
V gene: TRBV19; J gene: TRBJ1-5; clone size: NA; CDR3 protein: ASTQRFSDSNQPQH
V gene: TRBV27; J gene: TRBJ2-2; clone size: NA; CDR3 protein: ASSTYLANTGELF
V gene: TRBV7-2; J gene: TRBJ2-7; clone size: few; CDR3 protein: ASSPPGISYEQY
V gene: TRBV5-6; J gene: TRBJ1-2; clone size: NA; CDR3 protein: ASSFPGGEGGYT
V gene: TRBV6-1; J gene: TRBJ2-7; clone size: NA; CDR3 protein: ASSRDTAYEQY
V gene: TRBV6-6; J gene: TRBJ1-1; clone size: NA; CDR3 protein: ASTWGVNTEAF
V gene: TRBV6-5; J gene: TRBJ1-5; clone size: few; CDR3 protein: ASRQGSNQPQH
V gene: TRBV28; J gene: TRBJ1-1; clone size: NA; CDR3 protein: ASSSPMRNTEAF
V gene: TRBV6-5; J gene: NA; clone size: NA; CDR3 protein: ASSYSSSGIAYEQY
V gene: TRBV27; J gene: TRBJ1-1; clone size: NA; CDR3 protein: ASSREIMNTEAF
V gene: TRBV7-3; J gene: TRBJ2-7; clone size: NA; CDR3 protein: ASSLRDRGIEQY
V gene: TRBV2; J gene: TRBJ2-7; clone size: NA; CDR3 protein: ASSAPGLAGLDEQY
V gene: TRBV30; J gene: TRBJ2-7; clone size: NA; CDR3 protein: AWKNPGQGLNEQY
V gene: TRBV7-8; J gene: TRBJ1-2; clone size: NA; CDR3 protein: ASSSGTAYGYT
V gene: TRBV19; J gene: TRBJ2-2; clone size: NA; CDR3 protein: ASSISGAGELF
V gene: TRBV2; J gene: TRBJ2-3; clone size: NA; CDR3 protein: ASSREHADTQY
V gene: TRBV30; J gene: TRBJ2-2; clone size: NA; CDR3 protein: AWTVSGELF
V gene: TRBV4-2; J gene: TRBJ1-2; clone size: NA; CDR3 protein: ASSQDASFDGYT
V gene: TRBV18; J gene: TRBJ2-5; clone size: NA; CDR3 protein: ASSTRTAQETQY
V gene: TRBV19; J gene: TRBJ1-5; clone size: NA; CDR3 protein: ASSILQGDQPQH
V gene: TRBV5-4; J gene: TRBJ2-7; clone size: few; CDR3 protein: ASSLEFGGTYEQY